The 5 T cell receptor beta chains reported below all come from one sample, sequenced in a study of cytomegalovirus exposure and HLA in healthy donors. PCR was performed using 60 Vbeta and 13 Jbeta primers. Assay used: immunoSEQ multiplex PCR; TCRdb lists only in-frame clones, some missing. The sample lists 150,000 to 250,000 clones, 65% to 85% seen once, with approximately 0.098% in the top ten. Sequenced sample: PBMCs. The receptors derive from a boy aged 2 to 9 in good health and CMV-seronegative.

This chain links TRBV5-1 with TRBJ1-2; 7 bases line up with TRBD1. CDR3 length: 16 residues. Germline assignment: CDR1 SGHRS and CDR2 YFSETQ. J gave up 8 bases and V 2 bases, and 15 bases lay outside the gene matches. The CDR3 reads CASSLARQGSTVGYTF. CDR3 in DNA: TGCGCCAGCAGCTTAGCACGACAGGGATCAACTGTGGGCTACACCTTC.

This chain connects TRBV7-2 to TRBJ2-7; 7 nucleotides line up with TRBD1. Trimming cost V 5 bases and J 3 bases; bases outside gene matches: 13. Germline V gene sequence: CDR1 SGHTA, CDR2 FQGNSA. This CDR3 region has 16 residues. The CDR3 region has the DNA TGTGCCAGCAGCGACCATTGGACAGGATTGTACTACGAGCAGTACTTC. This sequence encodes CASSDHWTGLYYEQYF.

This chain's CDR3 is CASSGQGAKNTGELFF. The CDR3 coding sequence is TGTGCCAGCAGTGGTCAGGGGGCGAAGAACACCGGGGAGCTGTTTTTT. The chain employs TRBV27 and TRBJ2-2; 8 bases line up with TRBD1. J gave up 1 base and V 5 bases, and 6 bases lay outside the gene matches. This CDR3 is 16 amino acids long. Germline loops: CDR1 MNHEY, CDR2 SMNVEV (reference sequence).

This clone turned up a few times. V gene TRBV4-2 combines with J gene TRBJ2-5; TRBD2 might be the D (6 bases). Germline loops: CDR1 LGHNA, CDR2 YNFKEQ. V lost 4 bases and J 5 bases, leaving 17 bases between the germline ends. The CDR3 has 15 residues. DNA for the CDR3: TGTGCCAGCAGCCCCGGTGACGGGGGTGGGGAGACCCAGTACTTC. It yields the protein CASSPGDGGGETQYF.

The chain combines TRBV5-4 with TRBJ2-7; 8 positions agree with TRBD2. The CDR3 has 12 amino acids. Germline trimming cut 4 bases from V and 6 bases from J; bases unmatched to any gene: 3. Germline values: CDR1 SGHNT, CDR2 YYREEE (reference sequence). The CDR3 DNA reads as TGTGCCAGCAGCGCGGGGGGCCTCGAGCAGTACTTC. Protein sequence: CASSAGGLEQYF. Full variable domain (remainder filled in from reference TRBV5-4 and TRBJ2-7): ETGVTQSPTHLIKTRGQQVTLRCSSQSGHNTVSWYQQALGQGPQFIFQYYREEENGRGNFPPRFSGLQFPNYSSELNVNALELDDSALYLCASSAGGLEQYFGPGTRLTVT.